A selection of T cell receptor beta chains follows, all from one sample in a study of T cells after yellow fever vaccination. TCRdb re-analysed the 5' RACE reads in MiXCR, keeping a single row per CDR3 protein. The repertoire holds hundreds of thousands of distinct CDR3 sequences, with roughly 14% as singletons. Source: PBMCs, taken on the day of the yellow fever booster vaccination. The receptors were gathered from a young man who received the YFV17D yellow fever vaccine. The CDR3 runs from the conserved cysteine through the conserved F or W. D genes are given only for firm matches. Clone size appears in some rows only: once, few, many, or a class for an expanded clone.

d_gene	len	abundance	v_gene	j_gene	CDR3aa	CDR3nt
TRBD1	15	few	TRBV20-1	TRBJ1-2	CSAVPGQGVSYGYTF	TGCAGTGCTGTCCCGGGACAGGGCGTTAGCTATGGCTACACCTTC
TRBD1	12	few	TRBV29-1	TRBJ1-1	CSAKQGVTEAFF	TGCAGCGCCAAACAGGGGGTGACTGAAGCTTTCTTT
NA	15	NA	TRBV7-3	TRBJ2-5	CASSLSPRTEETQYF	TGTGCCAGCAGCTTATCCCCACGGACAGAAGAGACCCAGTACTTC
NA	10	few	TRBV30	TRBJ2-5	CAWGQETQYF	TGTGCCTGGGGACAAGAGACCCAGTACTTC
TRBD2	16	NA	TRBV7-2	TRBJ2-7	CASSPGLATSGYEQYF	TGTGCCAGCAGCCCGGGACTAGCCACGAGCGGTTACGAGCAGTACTTC
NA	13	few	TRBV29-1	TRBJ2-5	CSKQDPPRQTQYF	TGCAGCAAACAAGATCCCCCAAGACAGACCCAGTACTTC
NA	11	few	TRBV29-1	TRBJ1-1	CSVERVSEAFF	TGCAGCGTTGAACGGGTCTCTGAAGCTTTCTTT
NA	17	once	TRBV18	TRBJ1-3	CASSPLGQPSAGNTIYF	TGTGCCAGCTCACCACTTGGGCAGCCATCGGCCGGAAACACCATATATTTT
NA	16	NA	TRBV10-2	TRBJ2-7	CASSTLGDTYDYEQYF	TGCGCCAGCAGTACTCTGGGGGACACATACGACTACGAGCAGTACTTC
TRBD2	16	NA	TRBV28	TRBJ2-7	CASSLLPRAGGSEQYF	TGTGCCAGCAGTTTACTACCTAGAGCGGGAGGTTCCGAGCAGTACTTC
TRBD2	15	NA	TRBV29-1	TRBJ2-1	CSVSPRLAGNNEQFF	TGCAGCGTTTCCCCTCGGCTAGCGGGGAACAATGAGCAGTTCTTC
TRBD1	14	NA	TRBV6-2/TRBV6-3	TRBJ1-4	CASSRGGGPEKLFF	TGTGCCAGCAGCCGCGGAGGGGGCCCTGAAAAACTGTTTTTT
TRBD2	14	NA	TRBV18	TRBJ2-1	CASSPPTQREVQFF	TGTGCCAGCTCACCACCTACCCAGCGGGAGGTTCAGTTCTTC
TRBD2	17	NA	TRBV7-9	TRBJ2-1	CASSTALQREAYNEQFF	TGTGCCAGCAGCACCGCCCTCCAGCGGGAGGCGTACAATGAGCAGTTCTTC
NA	13	many	TRBV28	TRBJ2-7	CASSSGQFYEQYF	TGTGCCAGCAGTTCTGGACAGTTCTACGAGCAGTACTTC
NA	11	NA	TRBV5-6	TRBJ2-3	CASSHGDTQYF	TGTGCCAGCAGCCATGGTGATACGCAGTATTTT
TRBD2	14	many	TRBV7-3	TRBJ2-3	CASRSAGAGDTQYF	TGTGCCAGCAGGTCGGCGGGAGCCGGAGATACGCAGTATTTT
NA	15	few	TRBV5-1	TRBJ2-1	CASSPGSGGGNEQFF	TGCGCCAGCAGCCCCGGATCTGGAGGGGGGAATGAGCAGTTCTTC
NA	16	NA	TRBV20-1	TRBJ2-3	CSARSAVITYTDTQYF	TGCAGTGCTAGGTCGGCTGTTATTACTTACACAGATACGCAGTATTTT
NA	16	few	TRBV5-1	TRBJ2-1	CASSLEGARRYNEQFF	TGCGCCAGCAGCTTAGAAGGGGCCCGCAGGTACAATGAGCAGTTCTTC
NA	17	few	TRBV5-6	TRBJ1-4	CASSLGPISSTNEKLFF	TGTGCCAGCAGCTTGGGGCCGATATCCTCAACTAATGAAAAACTGTTTTTT
NA	15	NA	TRBV18	TRBJ1-2	CASSPSGFVADGYTF	TGTGCCAGCTCACCATCAGGGTTCGTGGCCGATGGCTACACCTTC
TRBD2	18	few	TRBV7-3	TRBJ2-5	CASSGGLLKRETQETQYF	TGTGCCAGCAGCGGGGGCCTATTGAAGCGGGAGACCCAAGAGACCCAGTACTTC
NA	16	many	TRBV12-3/TRBV12-4	TRBJ2-1	CASSSQWPGAANEQFF	TGTGCCAGCAGCTCTCAATGGCCGGGAGCAGCCAATGAGCAGTTCTTC
NA	14	NA	TRBV4-2	TRBJ1-2	CASSQPQAVGGYTF	TGTGCCAGCAGCCAACCTCAGGCGGTGGGTGGCTACACCTTC
TRBD2	17	few	TRBV7-9	TRBJ2-4	CASSTSGLAVAKNIQYF	TGTGCCAGCAGCACCTCGGGACTAGCGGTGGCCAAAAACATTCAGTACTTC
TRBD2	17	NA	TRBV9	TRBJ2-7	CASSVGGGPQTSYEQYF	TGTGCCAGCAGCGTAGGGGGAGGGCCGCAAACCTCCTACGAGCAGTACTTC
NA	13	NA	TRBV11-2	TRBJ2-1	CASSLGAPGEQFF	TGTGCCAGCTCCCTGGGGGCCCCCGGGGAGCAGTTCTTC
NA	13	few	TRBV7-2	TRBJ1-2	CASSLVIGQGYTF	TGTGCCAGCAGCTTAGTTATCGGACAAGGCTACACCTTC
NA	14	few	TRBV5-1	TRBJ1-2	CASSLQPSGYGYTF	TGCGCCAGCAGCTTGCAGCCGTCAGGTTATGGCTACACCTTC
NA	13	few	TRBV19	TRBJ2-7	CASSQEGTYEQYF	TGTGCCAGTTCCCAGGAGGGAACCTACGAGCAGTACTTC
NA	12	NA	TRBV29-1	TRBJ2-3	CSGFKDTDTQYF	TGCAGCGGATTCAAGGACACAGATACGCAGTATTTT
NA	15	NA	TRBV5-1	TRBJ2-7	CASSLEASVPYEQYF	TGCGCCAGCAGCTTGGAGGCTAGCGTCCCCTACGAGCAGTACTTC
NA	15	few	TRBV20-1	TRBJ2-7	CSARERTVGLREQYF	TGCAGTGCTAGAGAAAGGACAGTAGGATTAAGGGAGCAGTACTTC
TRBD2	17	NA	TRBV7-2	TRBJ2-3	CASNPKGLAGASDTQYF	TGTGCCAGCAACCCAAAGGGACTAGCGGGAGCGTCAGATACGCAGTATTTT
TRBD1	14	few	TRBV29-1	TRBJ1-4	CSVADRENNEKLFF	TGCAGCGTTGCGGACAGGGAAAATAATGAAAAACTGTTTTTT
NA	11	few	TRBV20-1	TRBJ1-4	CSVGTVEKLFF	TGCAGTGTTGGGACTGTGGAAAAACTGTTTTTT
TRBD1	14	few	TRBV28	TRBJ2-7	CASSSGQPVYEQYF	TGTGCCAGCAGTTCGGGACAGCCAGTGTACGAGCAGTACTTC
NA	15	few	TRBV12-3/TRBV12-4	TRBJ1-1	CASSPSNPGRTEAFF	TGTGCCAGCAGTCCATCGAACCCCGGACGCACTGAAGCTTTCTTT